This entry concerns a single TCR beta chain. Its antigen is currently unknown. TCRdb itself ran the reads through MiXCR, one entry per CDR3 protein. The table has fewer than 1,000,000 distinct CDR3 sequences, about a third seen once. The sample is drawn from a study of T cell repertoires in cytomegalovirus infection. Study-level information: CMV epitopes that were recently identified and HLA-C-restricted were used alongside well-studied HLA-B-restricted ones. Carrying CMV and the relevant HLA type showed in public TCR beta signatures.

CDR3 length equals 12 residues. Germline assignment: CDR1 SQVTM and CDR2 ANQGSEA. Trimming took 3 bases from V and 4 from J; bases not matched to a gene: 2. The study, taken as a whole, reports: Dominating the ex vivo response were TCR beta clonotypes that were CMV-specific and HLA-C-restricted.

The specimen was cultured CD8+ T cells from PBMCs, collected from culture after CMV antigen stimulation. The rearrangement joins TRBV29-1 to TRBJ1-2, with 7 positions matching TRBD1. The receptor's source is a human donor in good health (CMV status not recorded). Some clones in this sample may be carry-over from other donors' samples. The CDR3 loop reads CSVDGDSYGYTF. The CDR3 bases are TGCAGCGTTGATGGGGACAGCTATGGCTACACCTTC.